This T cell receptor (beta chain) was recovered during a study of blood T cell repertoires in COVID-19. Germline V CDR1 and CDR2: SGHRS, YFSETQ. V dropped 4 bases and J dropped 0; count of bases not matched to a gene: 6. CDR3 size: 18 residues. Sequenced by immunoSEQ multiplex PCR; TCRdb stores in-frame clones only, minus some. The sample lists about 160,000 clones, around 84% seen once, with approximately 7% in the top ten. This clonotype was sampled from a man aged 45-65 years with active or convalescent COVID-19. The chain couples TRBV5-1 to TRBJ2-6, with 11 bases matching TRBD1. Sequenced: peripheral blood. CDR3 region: CASSQGDRGSSGANVLTF. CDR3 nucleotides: TGCGCCAGCAGCCAAGGGGACAGGGGGAGCTCTGGGGCCAACGTCCTGACTTTC.